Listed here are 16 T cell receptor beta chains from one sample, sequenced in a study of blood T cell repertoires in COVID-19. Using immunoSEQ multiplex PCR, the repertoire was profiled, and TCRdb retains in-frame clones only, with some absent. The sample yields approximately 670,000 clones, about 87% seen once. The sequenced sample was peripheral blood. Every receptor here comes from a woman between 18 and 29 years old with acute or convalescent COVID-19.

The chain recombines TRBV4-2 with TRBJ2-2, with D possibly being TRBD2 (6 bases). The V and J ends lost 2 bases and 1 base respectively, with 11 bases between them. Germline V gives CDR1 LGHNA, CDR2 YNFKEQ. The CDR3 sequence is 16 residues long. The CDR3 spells CASSQIFGGNTGELFF. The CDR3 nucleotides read TGTGCCAGCAGCCAAATCTTCGGGGGGAACACCGGGGAGCTGTTTTTT.

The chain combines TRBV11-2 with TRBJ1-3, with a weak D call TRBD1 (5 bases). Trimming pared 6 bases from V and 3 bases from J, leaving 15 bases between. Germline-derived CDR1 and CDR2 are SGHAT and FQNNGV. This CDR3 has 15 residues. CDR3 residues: CASRPPGGFGNTIYF. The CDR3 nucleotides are TGTGCCAGCAGGCCCCCCGGGGGATTTGGAAACACCATATATTTT.

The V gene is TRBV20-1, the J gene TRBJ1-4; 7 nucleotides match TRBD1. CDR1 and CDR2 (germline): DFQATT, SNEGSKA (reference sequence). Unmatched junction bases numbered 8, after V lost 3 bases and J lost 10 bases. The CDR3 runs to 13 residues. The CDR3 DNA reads TGCAGTGCTAGTCAAGACAGGGTGGGAAAACTGTTTTTT. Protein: CSASQDRVGKLFF.

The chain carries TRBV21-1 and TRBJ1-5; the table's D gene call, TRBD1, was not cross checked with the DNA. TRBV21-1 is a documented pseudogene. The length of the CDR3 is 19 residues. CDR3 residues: CASSNWAVAPLLYTQPQHF. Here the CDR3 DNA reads TGTGCCAGCAGCAATTGGGCCGTCGCACCGCTATTATATACTCAGCCCCAGCATTTT.

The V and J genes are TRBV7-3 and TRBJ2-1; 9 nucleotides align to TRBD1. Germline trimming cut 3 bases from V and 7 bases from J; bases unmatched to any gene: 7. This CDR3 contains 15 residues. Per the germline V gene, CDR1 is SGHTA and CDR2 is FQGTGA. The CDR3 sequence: CASSFSTGGSNEQFF. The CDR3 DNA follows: TGTGCCAGCAGCTTCTCTACAGGGGGCTCGAATGAGCAGTTCTTC.

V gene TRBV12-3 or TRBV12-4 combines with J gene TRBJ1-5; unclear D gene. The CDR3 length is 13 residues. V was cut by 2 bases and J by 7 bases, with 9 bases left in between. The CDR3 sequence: CASSLTEKQPQHF. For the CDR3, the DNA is TGTGCCAGCAGTTTAACAGAAAAGCAGCCCCAGCATTTT.

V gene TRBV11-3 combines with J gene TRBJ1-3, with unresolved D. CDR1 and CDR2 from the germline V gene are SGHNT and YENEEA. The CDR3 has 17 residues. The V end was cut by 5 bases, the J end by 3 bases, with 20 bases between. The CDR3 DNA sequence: TGTGCCAGCAGCCCGGGGAAGATCGTCGGAGGTGGAAACACCATATATTTT. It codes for CASSPGKIVGGGNTIYF. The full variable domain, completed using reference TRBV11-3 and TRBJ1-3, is EAGVVQSPRYKIIEKKQPVAFWCNPISGHNTLYWYLQNLGQGPELLIRYENEEAVDDSQLPKDRFSAERLKGVDSTLKIQPAELGDSAVYLCASSPGKIVGGGNTIYFGEGSWLTVV.

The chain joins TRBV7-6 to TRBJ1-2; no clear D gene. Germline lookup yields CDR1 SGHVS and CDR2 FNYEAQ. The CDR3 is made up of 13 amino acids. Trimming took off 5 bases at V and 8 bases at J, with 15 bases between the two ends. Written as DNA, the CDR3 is TGTGCCAGCAGCACAATATTAACGGGAGGCTACACCTTC. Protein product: CASSTILTGGYTF.

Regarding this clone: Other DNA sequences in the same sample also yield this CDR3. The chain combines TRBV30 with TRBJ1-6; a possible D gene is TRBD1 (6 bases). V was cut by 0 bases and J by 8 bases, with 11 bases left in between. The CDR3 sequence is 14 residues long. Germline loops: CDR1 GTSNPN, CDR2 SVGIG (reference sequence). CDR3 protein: CAWSVRGGDSPLHF. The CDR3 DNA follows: TGTGCCTGGAGTGTACGAGGGGGGGATTCACCCCTCCACTTT.

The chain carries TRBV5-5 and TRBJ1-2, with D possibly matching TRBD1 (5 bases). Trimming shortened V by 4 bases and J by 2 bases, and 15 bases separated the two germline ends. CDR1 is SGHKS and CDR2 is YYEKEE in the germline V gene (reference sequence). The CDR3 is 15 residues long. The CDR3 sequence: CASSPRQNLNYGYTF. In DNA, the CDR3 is TGTGCCAGCAGCCCAAGACAGAATTTGAACTATGGCTACACCTTC.

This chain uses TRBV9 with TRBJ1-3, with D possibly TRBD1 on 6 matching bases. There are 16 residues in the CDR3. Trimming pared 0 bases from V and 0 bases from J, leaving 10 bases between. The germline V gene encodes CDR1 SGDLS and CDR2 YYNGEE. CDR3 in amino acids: CASSVELQGSGNTIYF. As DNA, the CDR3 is TGTGCCAGCAGCGTAGAGCTACAGGGCTCTGGAAACACCATATATTTT.

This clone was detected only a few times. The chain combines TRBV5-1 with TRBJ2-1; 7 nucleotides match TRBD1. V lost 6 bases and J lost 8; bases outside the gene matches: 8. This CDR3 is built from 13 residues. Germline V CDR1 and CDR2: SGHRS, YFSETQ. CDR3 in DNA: TGCGCCAGCATTGGTAGGGGGCGGCATGAGCAGTTCTTC. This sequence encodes CASIGRGRHEQFF.

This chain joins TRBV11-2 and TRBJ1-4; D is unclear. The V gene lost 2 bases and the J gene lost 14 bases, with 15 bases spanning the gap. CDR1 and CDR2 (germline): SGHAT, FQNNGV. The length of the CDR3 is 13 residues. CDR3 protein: CASSLSLGDELFF. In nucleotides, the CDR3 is TGTGCCAGCAGCTTAAGTCTGGGAGACGAGCTGTTTTTT.

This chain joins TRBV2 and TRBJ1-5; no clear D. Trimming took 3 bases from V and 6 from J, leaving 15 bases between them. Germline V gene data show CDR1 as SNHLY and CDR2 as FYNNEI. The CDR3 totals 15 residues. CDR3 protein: CASSDQVVVTQPQHF. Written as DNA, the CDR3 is TGTGCCAGCAGTGACCAAGTGGTAGTTACTCAGCCCCAGCATTTT.

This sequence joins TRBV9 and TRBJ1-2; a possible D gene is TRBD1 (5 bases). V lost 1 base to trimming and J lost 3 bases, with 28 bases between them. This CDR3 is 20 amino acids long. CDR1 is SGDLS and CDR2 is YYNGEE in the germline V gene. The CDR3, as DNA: TGTGCCAGCAGCGTAACCCCGGTTGTCCCACAGACAGTTACTTACTATGGCTACACCTTC. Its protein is CASSVTPVVPQTVTYYGYTF.

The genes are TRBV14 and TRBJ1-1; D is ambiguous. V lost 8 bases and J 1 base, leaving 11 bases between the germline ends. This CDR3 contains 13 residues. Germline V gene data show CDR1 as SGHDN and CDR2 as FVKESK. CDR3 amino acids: CASRWAKNTEAFF. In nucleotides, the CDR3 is TGTGCCAGCCGGTGGGCGAAGAACACTGAAGCTTTCTTT.